Each of the 29 T cell receptor beta chains below was sequenced from the same sample in a study of shared clonotypes between healthy human individuals. Using immunoSEQ multiplex PCR, the repertoire was profiled, and TCRdb retains in-frame clones only, with some absent. The data hold roughly 2,500,000 clones, with 93% observed a single time. The sample comprised naive CD4+ T cells from PBMCs. Noted subset: CD45RA+ positively selected. Source of these receptors: a young man in good health. Some clones in this sample may be carry-over from other donors' samples.

The chain is built from TRBV5-1 and TRBJ1-1; a weak D match, TRBD1 (5 bases). Trimming took 0 bases from V and 4 from J, leaving 13 bases between them. Germline V gene sequence: CDR1 SGHRS, CDR2 YFSETQ. This CDR3 contains 15 residues. The CDR3 here is CASSLAVDRSTEAFF. Written as DNA, the CDR3 is TGCGCCAGCAGCTTGGCGGTCGACAGAAGCACTGAAGCTTTCTTT.

Written as DNA, the CDR3 is TGCGCCAGCAGCTACACAGGGGACCAGCCCCAGCATTTT. Its translation: CASSYTGDQPQHF. The chain combines TRBV5-1 with TRBJ1-5, with TRBD1 identical over 7 bases. Per the germline V gene, CDR1 is SGHRS and CDR2 is YFSETQ. This CDR3 spans 13 amino acids. With V trimmed by 3 bases and J by 7 bases, 4 bases remained unmatched.

The chain combines TRBV7-3 with TRBJ2-3; TRBD1 aligns across 7 bases. Trimming took 5 bases from V and 4 from J; bases not matched to a gene: 3. This CDR3 is built from 13 residues. Germline CDR1 is SGHTA and CDR2 is FQGTGA. The CDR3 sequence is CASSDTGADTQYF. The CDR3 DNA sequence: TGTGCCAGCAGCGATACAGGGGCAGATACGCAGTATTTT.

The V gene is TRBV30, the J gene TRBJ2-5, with D unclear. Trimming left V 0 bases short and J 1 base short, with 9 bases between. The CDR3 extends over 14 amino acids. The germline CDR1 and CDR2 sequences are GTSNPN and SVGIG (reference sequence). The CDR3 loop is CAWSVAGFQETQYF. In DNA form, the CDR3 reads TGTGCCTGGAGTGTAGCCGGATTCCAAGAGACCCAGTACTTC.

This chain uses TRBV27 with TRBJ2-7, with 14 bases aligning to TRBD2. Germline values: CDR1 MNHEY, CDR2 SMNVEV (reference sequence). The V segment lost 6 bases and the J segment 2 bases; nucleotides outside the gene matches: 6. The CDR3 length is 16 residues. In DNA form, the CDR3 reads TGTGCCAGCAGCGGACTAGCGGGAGGCCTCGCCTACGAGCAGTACTTC. As protein: CASSGLAGGLAYEQYF.

The chain links TRBV9 to TRBJ1-3, with D uncertain. Per the germline V gene, CDR1 is SGDLS and CDR2 is YYNGEE. The CDR3 sequence is 15 residues long. V lost 3 bases to trimming and J lost 0 bases, with 10 bases between them. The DNA for the CDR3 is TGTGCCAGCAGCGCCGAGCCCAGCTCTGGAAACACCATATATTTT. Protein: CASSAEPSSGNTIYF.

The chain employs TRBV28 and TRBJ2-2; D call uncertain. Trimming stripped 2 bases from V and 0 bases from J, with 7 bases between. The CDR3 totals 15 residues. The germline gives CDR1 MDHEN, CDR2 SYDVKM. This CDR3 is CASSLNGANTGELFF. The CDR3 nucleotides are TGTGCCAGCAGTTTAAATGGGGCGAACACCGGGGAGCTGTTTTTT.

This clone came up once. The V and J genes are TRBV9 and TRBJ2-3, with TRBD1 matching over 10 bases. Germline assignment: CDR1 SGDLS and CDR2 YYNGEE. The CDR3 length is 16 residues. V gave up 0 bases and J gave up 4 bases; unmatched junction bases: 5. CDR3 loop: CASSVGDRGASDTQYF. In DNA, the CDR3 is TGTGCCAGCAGCGTAGGGGACAGGGGCGCGTCAGATACGCAGTATTTT.

This chain links TRBV2 with TRBJ1-2; D might be TRBD1 (5 bases). This CDR3 has 13 amino acids. The ends were cut back, 8 bases at V and 5 bases at J, with 15 bases in the middle. CDR1 SNHLY and CDR2 FYNNEI come from the germline V gene. Here the CDR3 reads CASVVEGKYGYTF. The CDR3 bases are TGTGCCAGCGTGGTAGAGGGGAAGTATGGCTACACCTTC.

The chain uses TRBV7-5 and TRBJ2-7; the D call of TRBD1 is as the table states it, not checked on the DNA. TRBV7-5 is recorded as a pseudogene. The CDR3 loop spans 18 amino acids. CDR3 DNA sequence: TGTGCCAGAAGCTTATCCCAGGAGGGGGCAGGGGACTCCTACGAGCAGTACTTC. Amino acids: CARSLSQEGAGDSYEQYF.

The J gene is TRBJ2-3, the V gene TRBV6-5, with 7 bases that match TRBD2. With 7 bases clipped from V and 3 bases from J, the junction kept 7 bases outside the gene matches. The CDR3 covers 14 residues. Germline CDR1 is MNHEY and CDR2 is SVGAGI. CDR3 region: CASTPSGGTDTQYF. The CDR3 DNA reads TGTGCCAGCACACCTAGCGGCGGGACAGATACGCAGTATTTT.

The V gene is TRBV28, the J gene TRBJ2-2, with 7 bases identical to TRBD2. Per germline, CDR1 MDHEN and CDR2 SYDVKM. This CDR3 region has 14 residues. V was clipped by 6 bases and J by 7 bases; unmatched bases: 8. CDR3 bases: TGTGCCAGCAGCCTTGCGGGGGAGGTCGGGGAGCTGTTTTTT. Encoded protein: CASSLAGEVGELFF. Full variable domain (rest looked up from reference TRBV28 and TRBJ2-2): DVKVTQSSRYLVKRTGEKVFLECVQDMDHENMFWYRQDPGLGLRLIYFSYDVKMKEKGDIPEGYSVSREKKERFSLILESASTNQTSMYLCASSLAGEVGELFFGEGSRLTVL.

The gene calls are TRBV6-1 and TRBJ2-3; a weak D match, TRBD1 (5 bases). Trimming took 5 bases from V and 3 from J, leaving 12 bases between them. The germline gives CDR1 MNHNS, CDR2 SASEGT. The CDR3 totals 14 residues. CDR3 residues: CASSIDSLTDTQYF. CDR3 bases: TGTGCCAGCAGTATAGACAGTCTGACAGATACGCAGTATTTT.

The chain recombines TRBV6-1 with TRBJ2-3; D unclear. V gave up 3 bases and J gave up 2 bases, with 9 bases separating them. This CDR3 spans 14 amino acids. CDR1 and CDR2 from the germline V gene are MNHNS and SASEGT. The CDR3 DNA is TGTGCCAGCAGTGAGGGGTTCAACACAGATACGCAGTATTTT. Its translation is CASSEGFNTDTQYF.

The chain employs TRBV7-9 and TRBJ2-1; TRBD1 might be the D (6 bases). Germline V gene sequence: CDR1 SEHNR, CDR2 FQNEAQ (reference sequence). V was cut by 5 bases and J by 0 bases, with 11 bases left in between. The CDR3 is 15 amino acids. The CDR3 DNA follows: TGTGCCAGCAGCCGTGGACAGAACTCCTACAATGAGCAGTTCTTC. Protein: CASSRGQNSYNEQFF.

The rearrangement links TRBV4-1 to TRBJ1-1; D remains unclear. In germline, CDR1 is MGHRA, CDR2 YSYEKL. The germline V and J ends were trimmed by 6 bases and 1 base, with 12 bases remaining between them. The CDR3 extends over 14 amino acids. The chain's CDR3 is CASSLLERNTEAFF. CDR3 in DNA: TGCGCCAGCAGTCTTCTTGAACGGAACACTGAAGCTTTCTTT.

The chain recombines TRBV7-3 with TRBJ2-2, with D perhaps matching TRBD2 (6 bases). The CDR3 runs 17 residues. Germline lookup yields CDR1 SGHTA and CDR2 FQGTGA. Trimming stripped 5 bases from V and 4 bases from J, with 20 bases between. DNA for the CDR3: TGTGCCAGCAGCAAAAACCCCAGGAGGGGAGGCACCGGGGAGCTGTTTTTT. Translated, it gives CASSKNPRRGGTGELFF.

The chain recombines TRBV27 with TRBJ2-1; D assignment may be TRBD1 or TRBD2 (5 bases each). V was trimmed by 5 bases and J by 4 bases, leaving 27 bases between them. This CDR3 has 19 residues. Germline CDR1 MNHEY, CDR2 SMNVEV (reference sequence). The CDR3 region is CASSPKVGASRTKYNEQFF. CDR3 bases: TGTGCCAGCAGTCCCAAGGTCGGGGCTAGCCGGACAAAGTACAATGAGCAGTTCTTC.

This CDR3 is CASSDPKGTETQYF. DNA for the CDR3: TGTGCCAGCAGTGACCCCAAGGGGACAGAGACCCAGTACTTC. The chain uses TRBV25-1 and TRBJ2-5; D possibly matches TRBD1 or TRBD2 (5 bases each). The CDR3 covers 14 residues. With 3 bases removed from V and 4 bases from J, the gap between germline ends came to 12 bases. Germline V CDR1 and CDR2: MGHDK, SYGVNS.

The chain combines TRBV5-1 with TRBJ1-2, with D unresolved. Trimming took off 4 bases at V and 4 bases at J, with 14 bases between the two ends. CDR1 is SGHRS, CDR2 YFSETQ, per germline. The CDR3 runs 14 residues. This CDR3 is CASSPRYQPYGYTF. CDR3 sequence (DNA): TGCGCCAGCAGCCCCAGGTACCAACCCTATGGCTACACCTTC.

The chain joins TRBV5-4 to TRBJ2-7, with 11 bases aligning to TRBD2. The V and J ends lost 0 bases and 13 bases, in that order; junction bases with no gene match: 9. Per germline, CDR1 SGHNT and CDR2 YYREEE (reference sequence). The length of the CDR3 is 14 residues. CDR3: CASSLASTSGTLYF. CDR3 in DNA: TGTGCCAGCAGCTTGGCTTCGACTAGCGGGACCCTTTACTTC.

V gene TRBV7-3 combines with J gene TRBJ2-2; D perhaps matches TRBD2 (5 bases). Germline V lookup: CDR1 SGHTA, CDR2 FQGTGA. Trimming pared 5 bases from V and 4 bases from J, leaving 8 bases between. The CDR3 has 13 residues. The CDR3 bases are TGTGCCAGCAGCAAAACTAGCACCGGGGAGCTGTTTTTT. It is translated as CASSKTSTGELFF.

For the CDR3, the DNA is TGCGCCAGCAGCCGGGGGGGCGTTGGCTACGAGCAGTACTTC. Encoded protein: CASSRGGVGYEQYF. The rearrangement links TRBV4-1 to TRBJ2-7; TRBD2 might be the D (7 bases). The CDR3 sequence is 14 residues long. Germline-derived CDR1 and CDR2 are MGHRA and YSYEKL. V lost 4 bases and J lost 3, with 13 bases in between.

The chain joins TRBV29-1 to TRBJ2-1, with TRBD2 identical over 13 bases. The CDR3 runs to 14 residues. Germline CDR1 is SQVTM and CDR2 is ANQGSEA. Germline trimming cut 7 bases from V and 7 bases from J; bases unmatched to any gene: 7. This CDR3 reads CSAPRTSGGNEQFF. CDR3 DNA: TGCAGCGCCCCGAGGACTAGCGGGGGAAATGAGCAGTTCTTC.

Concerning this clone itself: Other DNA sequences from this sample encode an identical CDR3 as well. The rearrangement uses TRBV6-5 and TRBJ1-5; no clear D. V lost 0 bases to trimming and J lost 4 bases, with 4 bases between them. Germline CDR1 MNHEY, CDR2 SVGAGI. CDR3 length: 13 amino acids. This CDR3 reads CASSYSLNQPQHF. The CDR3 nucleotides are TGTGCCAGCAGTTACTCCTTAAATCAGCCCCAGCATTTT.

V and J are TRBV20-1 and TRBJ2-3; D gene unclear. With 4 bases removed from V and 5 bases from J, the gap between germline ends came to 7 bases. Germline V gene sequence: CDR1 DFQATT, CDR2 SNEGSKA (reference sequence). The CDR3 is made up of 11 amino acids. For the CDR3, the DNA is TGCAGTGCTATGTTGGGAGATACGCAGTATTTT. It codes for CSAMLGDTQYF.

Concerning this clone: The sample carries other DNA sequences with the same CDR3. J is TRBJ1-1 and V is TRBV7-3; TRBD1 might be the D (5 bases). Germline-derived CDR1 and CDR2 are SGHTA and FQGTGA. The germline V and J ends were trimmed by 3 bases and 1 base, with 9 bases remaining between them. The CDR3 is made up of 14 amino acids. The CDR3: CASSLTAANTEAFF. The CDR3 nucleotides read TGTGCCAGCAGCTTGACAGCGGCGAACACTGAAGCTTTCTTT.

The gene calls are TRBV6-5 and TRBJ1-1; possible D gene TRBD1, 5 bases. This CDR3 region has 13 residues. The V gene lost 6 bases and the J gene lost 5 bases, with 13 bases spanning the gap. CDR1 and CDR2 (germline): MNHEY, SVGAGI. CDR3 nucleotide sequence: TGTGCCAGCAGCAAAATGGGGCTTACTGAAGCTTTCTTT. Residues: CASSKMGLTEAFF.

This clone was observed a single time. V is TRBV5-4 and J is TRBJ1-5, with 8 bases fitting TRBD1. J lost 6 bases, V lost 4 bases, and 9 bases had no gene match. The germline gives CDR1 SGHNT, CDR2 YYREEE (reference sequence). The CDR3 has 15 residues. The CDR3 loop is CASSPDSGGGQPQHF. The CDR3 DNA follows: TGTGCCAGCAGCCCGGACTCAGGGGGCGGTCAGCCCCAGCATTTT. Complete variable domain (other parts from reference TRBV5-4 and TRBJ1-5): ETGVTQSPTHLIKTRGQQVTLRCSSQSGHNTVSWYQQALGQGPQFIFQYYREEENGRGNFPPRFSGLQFPNYSSELNVNALELDDSALYLCASSPDSGGGQPQHFGDGTRLSIL.